Listed here are 18 T cell receptor beta chains from one sample, sequenced in a study of T cell repertoires in cytomegalovirus infection. A single record per CDR3 protein comes from TCRdb applying MiXCR to the reads. Of about 470,000 distinct CDR3 sequences listed, roughly 43% are singletons. Their cognate antigens are unknown. Specimen: cultured PBMCs, collected from culture after CMV antigen stimulation. These receptors came from a human donor in good health (CMV status not recorded). Some clones in this sample may be carry-over from other donors' samples.

The sample holds a few counts of this clonotype. This rearrangement joins TRBV7-2 to TRBJ2-7, with D unresolved. CDR3 length: 14 residues. Trimming stripped 1 base from V and 3 bases from J, with 10 bases between. From germline, CDR1 is SGHTA and CDR2 FQGNSA. CDR3 loop: CASSLVAENYEQYF. The CDR3 coding sequence is TGTGCCAGCAGCTTAGTTGCGGAGAACTACGAGCAGTACTTC. Filled out from reference TRBV7-2 and TRBJ2-7, the complete variable domain reads GAGVSQSPSNKVTEKGKDVELRCDPISGHTALYWYRQSLGQGLEFLIYFQGNSAPDKSGLPSDRFSAERTGGSVSTLTIQRTQQEDSAVYLCASSLVAENYEQYFGPGTRLTVT.

The chain employs TRBV19 and TRBJ2-2; TRBD2 matches at 11 bases. Germline CDR1 is LNHDA and CDR2 is SQIVND (reference sequence). Trimming at V came to 7 bases and at J to 6 bases, leaving 7 bases not matched to a gene. There are 15 residues in the CDR3. CDR3 protein: CASTAAGLAAGELFF. The CDR3 region has the DNA TGTGCCAGTACCGCGGCGGGACTAGCGGCCGGGGAGCTGTTTTTT.

The chain couples TRBV19 to TRBJ1-6; D gene ambiguous. This CDR3 has 13 amino acids. Germline lookup yields CDR1 LNHDA and CDR2 SQIVND (reference sequence). With 2 bases removed from V and 8 bases from J, the gap between germline ends came to 7 bases. The CDR3 spells CASSISRDSPLHF. CDR3 DNA: TGTGCCAGTAGTATATCAAGAGATTCACCCCTCCACTTT.

The V and J genes are TRBV7-2 and TRBJ2-1; TRBD2 is a possible D gene (5 bases). Trimming stripped 1 base from V and 7 bases from J, with 14 bases between. The germline CDR1 and CDR2 sequences are SGHTA and FQGNSA. The CDR3 totals 15 residues. CDR3 DNA: TGTGCCAGCAGCTTAGGGTGGTGGGAGCGGAATGAGCAGTTCTTC. It translates to CASSLGWWERNEQFF.

The rearrangement links TRBV27 to TRBJ2-5, with 10 bases aligning to TRBD1. Unmatched junction bases numbered 5, after V lost 6 bases and J lost 1 base. In germline, CDR1 is MNHEY, CDR2 SMNVEV (reference sequence). The CDR3 sequence is 15 residues long. Here the CDR3 DNA reads TGTGCCAGCAGCCAAAGGACAGGGGGCCAAGAGACCCAGTACTTC. Protein sequence: CASSQRTGGQETQYF.

The count of this clonotype is one. The J gene is TRBJ2-1, the V gene TRBV20-1; D is undetermined. CDR3 size: 14 residues. The V gene's germline CDR1 is DFQATT and CDR2 SNEGSKA (reference sequence). CDR3 sequence: CSANAGQPLNEQFF. The CDR3 DNA follows: TGCAGCGCCAATGCTGGGCAGCCTCTCAATGAGCAGTTCTTC.

This clonotype has only one observation. This rearrangement joins TRBV2 to TRBJ1-5; D gene unclear. Germline V gene sequence: CDR1 SNHLY, CDR2 FYNNEI. CDR3 length equals 16 residues. V lost 6 bases, J lost 0 bases, and 15 bases lay in between. In DNA form, the CDR3 reads TGTGCCAGCAGAGTACAGCTACCCTATAGCAATCAGCCCCAGCATTTT. Residues: CASRVQLPYSNQPQHF.

This clonotype was recorded at least ten times. The V gene is TRBV7-2, the J gene TRBJ2-7, with 14 bases lining up with TRBD2. Germline trimming cut 6 bases from V and 4 bases from J; bases unmatched to any gene: 8. This CDR3 has 16 residues. Germline CDR1 and CDR2: SGHTA and FQGNSA. CDR3 in DNA: TGTGCCAGCAGGCCGGACGGGACTAGCGGGAGTTACGAGCAGTACTTC. This sequence encodes CASRPDGTSGSYEQYF.

This clonotype came up many times. The V and J genes are TRBV7-6 and TRBJ2-7; TRBD1 agrees at 9 bases. V was clipped by 5 bases and J by 3 bases; unmatched bases: 5. The CDR3 covers 14 residues. Germline CDR1 is SGHVS and CDR2 is FNYEAQ. The CDR3 DNA reads TGTGCCAGCAGCACCCAGGACAGGGGCTACGAGCAGTACTTC. Its protein is CASSTQDRGYEQYF.

This chain joins TRBV20-1 and TRBJ2-3, with D hard to call. V lost 3 bases, J lost 4 bases, and 11 bases lay in between. The V gene's germline CDR1 is DFQATT and CDR2 SNEGSKA (reference sequence). CDR3 length: 13 amino acids. CDR3 residues: CSARIQSSDTQYF. The CDR3 bases are TGCAGTGCTAGGATACAGTCGTCAGATACGCAGTATTTT.

The table lists this clonotype with a few counts. V usage is TRBV7-2 and J usage is TRBJ2-3; 9 nucleotides line up with TRBD2. The germline gives CDR1 SGHTA, CDR2 FQGNSA. J lost 4 bases, V lost 2 bases, and 7 bases had no gene match. CDR3 length: 16 amino acids. This chain's CDR3 is CASSLLAGAFSDTQYF. CDR3 coding DNA: TGTGCCAGCAGCTTATTAGCGGGAGCATTTTCAGATACGCAGTATTTT. The full variable domain, its missing parts supplied by reference TRBV7-2 and TRBJ2-3, is GAGVSQSPSNKVTEKGKDVELRCDPISGHTALYWYRQSLGQGLEFLIYFQGNSAPDKSGLPSDRFSAERTGGSVSTLTIQRTQQEDSAVYLCASSLLAGAFSDTQYFGPGTRLTVL.

Written as DNA, the CDR3 is TGTGCTAGTGGTTTGTCACCGGGACAGAGCCAAGAGACCCAGTACTTC. It codes for CASGLSPGQSQETQYF. The chain joins TRBV12-5 to TRBJ2-5; 7 bases align to TRBD1. CDR3 length equals 16 residues. The germline V gene encodes CDR1 LGHNT and CDR2 FRNRAP. Trimming took 2 bases from V and 1 from J; bases not matched to a gene: 7.

This sequence joins TRBV10-3 and TRBJ2-6; D ambiguous. Germline V lookup: CDR1 ENHRY, CDR2 SYGVKD. This CDR3 comprises 16 residues. V was clipped by 0 bases and J by 0 bases, with 6 bases between them. CDR3 amino acids: CAISESHTSGANVLTF. The CDR3 DNA sequence: TGTGCCATCAGTGAGTCACACACCTCTGGGGCCAACGTCCTGACTTTC.

This chain links TRBV12-5 with TRBJ2-5; a possible D gene is TRBD2 (6 bases). Trimming shortened V by 1 base and J by 3 bases, and 6 bases separated the two germline ends. The CDR3 runs 13 residues. Germline assignment: CDR1 LGHNT and CDR2 FRNRAP. CDR3 sequence reads: CASGLGEEETQYF. The CDR3 DNA is TGTGCTAGTGGTTTGGGGGAGGAAGAGACCCAGTACTTC.

The chain employs TRBV5-6 and TRBJ2-5; TRBD2 matches 10 bases. The germline V gene encodes CDR1 SGHDT and CDR2 YYEEEE. The CDR3 is 17 residues long. V lost 4 bases and J lost 5; bases outside the gene matches: 14. CDR3 region: CASSTGGAGGPGETQYF. For the CDR3, the DNA is TGTGCCAGCAGCACTGGGGGAGCGGGAGGGCCGGGGGAGACCCAGTACTTC.

This clonotype was seen more than once but under ten times. V and J are TRBV7-6 and TRBJ1-4, with D perhaps TRBD1 (6 bases). V lost 6 bases, J lost 8 bases, and 16 bases lay in between. The CDR3 consists of 14 residues. CDR1 and CDR2 (germline): SGHVS, FNYEAQ. CDR3 residues: CASSPRTGGEKLFF. CDR3 nucleotides: TGTGCCAGCAGTCCCCGGACCGGGGGCGAAAAACTGTTTTTT.

The chain uses TRBV7-2 and TRBJ2-1; 8 bases fit TRBD2. The germline V gene encodes CDR1 SGHTA and CDR2 FQGNSA. The CDR3 contains 15 residues. V lost 1 base to trimming and J lost 8 bases; unmatched junction nucleotides: 7. The CDR3 loop is CASSLDSGRGYEQFF. As DNA, the CDR3 is TGTGCCAGCAGCTTAGACAGCGGGAGAGGCTATGAGCAGTTCTTC.

The chain couples TRBV7-9 to TRBJ2-5; D possibly corresponds to TRBD2 (6 bases). The CDR3 totals 15 residues. Germline V gene sequence: CDR1 SEHNR, CDR2 FQNEAQ (reference sequence). Trimming left V 1 base short and J 5 bases short, with 14 bases between. The CDR3 spells CASSLVWTKGETQYF. CDR3 nucleotides: TGTGCCAGCAGCTTAGTCTGGACTAAGGGTGAGACCCAGTACTTC. The whole variable domain, remainder taken from reference TRBV7-9 and TRBJ2-5, is DTGVSQNPRHKITKRGQNVTFRCDPISEHNRLYWYRQTLGQGPEFLTYFQNEAQLEKSRLLSDRFSAERPKGSFSTLEIQRTEQGDSAMYLCASSLVWTKGETQYFGPGTRLLVL.